Listed below are T cell receptor beta chains from one sample, sequenced in a study of post-analysis software for immune sequencing data. In TCRdb, the PCR reads were re-called with MiXCR into one record per CDR3 protein. The sample contains about 680,000 distinct CDR3 sequences, 55% to 70% of which appear only once. Sequenced sample: blood. The receptors come from a girl aged 2 to 9 with multiple sclerosis. CDR3s include the opening cysteine and the closing phenylalanine or tryptophan. Each record gives: CDR3 protein, CDR3 DNA, D gene, V gene, clone size, J gene. The D gene is left open where the match is weak. A clone size is listed for some rows: how often the clone was seen (once, few, many), or a class if it is expanded.

cdr3_aa: CASSYETAYGYTF
cdr3_nt: TGTGCCAGCAGTTACGAGACGGCCTATGGCTACACCTTC
d_call: .
v_call: TRBV6-6
clone_size: .
j_call: TRBJ1-2

cdr3_aa: CASGLALGPQYF
cdr3_nt: TGTGCTAGTGGTTTGGCCTTAGGGCCCCAGTACTTC
d_call: .
v_call: TRBV12-5
clone_size: .
j_call: TRBJ2-5

cdr3_aa: CASSHGDSPLHF
cdr3_nt: TGCGCCAGCAGCCATGGGGACTCACCCCTCCACTTT
d_call: .
v_call: TRBV4-3
clone_size: .
j_call: TRBJ1-6

cdr3_aa: CSARGTSGSRHEQFF
cdr3_nt: TGCAGTGCTAGAGGGACTAGCGGGAGTAGGCATGAGCAGTTCTTC
d_call: TRBD2
v_call: TRBV20-1
clone_size: .
j_call: TRBJ2-1

cdr3_aa: CASSFYRPGHANQPQHF
cdr3_nt: TGTGCCAGCAGCTTTTACCGCCCTGGGCATGCCAATCAGCCCCAGCATTTT
d_call: .
v_call: TRBV7-9
clone_size: .
j_call: TRBJ1-5

cdr3_aa: CASSFSFRPVGYTF
cdr3_nt: TGTGCCAGCAGCTTCTCGTTTCGGCCCGTCGGCTACACCTTC
d_call: .
v_call: TRBV7-9
clone_size: .
j_call: TRBJ1-2

cdr3_aa: CASSPPEAYEQYF
cdr3_nt: TGTGCCAGCAGCCCACCCGAGGCCTACGAGCAGTACTTC
d_call: .
v_call: TRBV7-8
clone_size: .
j_call: TRBJ2-7

cdr3_aa: CASSLGRQGRFGSTDTQYF
cdr3_nt: TGTGCCAGCAGTTTAGGGCGGCAGGGGAGGTTTGGTTCCACAGATACGCAGTATTTT
d_call: .
v_call: TRBV12-3/TRBV12-4
clone_size: few
j_call: TRBJ2-3

cdr3_aa: CASSSTWAPGLVKETQYF
cdr3_nt: TGTGCCAGCAGTTCTACATGGGCCCCGGGCCTAGTGAAGGAGACCCAGTACTTC
d_call: .
v_call: TRBV7-9
clone_size: .
j_call: TRBJ2-5

cdr3_aa: CASSLDPGISNQPQHF
cdr3_nt: TGTGCCAGCAGCTTAGATCCAGGGATTAGCAATCAGCCCCAGCATTTT
d_call: .
v_call: TRBV7-2
clone_size: .
j_call: TRBJ1-5

cdr3_aa: CASSGQPYNSPLHF
cdr3_nt: TGTGCCAGCAGTGGACAGCCTTATAATTCACCCCTCCACTTT
d_call: .
v_call: TRBV6-5
clone_size: .
j_call: TRBJ1-6

cdr3_aa: CASSQELGGIAKNIQYF
cdr3_nt: TGTGCCAGCAGCCAAGAATTAGGTGGAATAGCCAAAAACATTCAGTACTTC
d_call: .
v_call: TRBV4-2
clone_size: .
j_call: TRBJ2-4

cdr3_aa: CASSSWSGDTDTQYF
cdr3_nt: TGTGCCAGCAGTTCCTGGAGCGGAGACACAGATACGCAGTATTTT
d_call: .
v_call: TRBV12-3/TRBV12-4
clone_size: .
j_call: TRBJ2-3

cdr3_aa: CASSYTGGTYEQYF
cdr3_nt: TGTGCCAGCAGCTATACAGGCGGAACCTACGAGCAGTACTTC
d_call: .
v_call: TRBV12-3/TRBV12-4
clone_size: .
j_call: TRBJ2-7

cdr3_aa: CASSYNRGRVNTEAFF
cdr3_nt: TGTGCCAGCAGTTACAACCGGGGGCGGGTGAACACTGAAGCTTTCTTT
d_call: .
v_call: TRBV6-2/TRBV6-3
clone_size: .
j_call: TRBJ1-1

cdr3_aa: CASSYASGGKNIQYF
cdr3_nt: TGTGCCAGCAGTTACGCTTCAGGAGGCAAAAACATTCAGTACTTC
d_call: .
v_call: TRBV6-5
clone_size: .
j_call: TRBJ2-4

cdr3_aa: CASSPFSGRRPHEQYF
cdr3_nt: TGTGCCAGCAGCCCCTTTAGCGGGAGACGTCCCCACGAGCAGTACTTC
d_call: TRBD2
v_call: TRBV11-2
clone_size: few
j_call: TRBJ2-7

cdr3_aa: CALSPGEGETQYF
cdr3_nt: TGTGCCCTCTCCCCGGGAGAGGGAGAGACCCAGTACTTC
d_call: .
v_call: TRBV10-3
clone_size: .
j_call: TRBJ2-5

cdr3_aa: CAISDRLRGEQYF
cdr3_nt: TGTGCCATCAGTGATAGGCTCCGGGGCGAGCAGTACTTC
d_call: .
v_call: TRBV10-3
clone_size: .
j_call: TRBJ2-7

cdr3_aa: CASSLDRGEETQYF
cdr3_nt: TGCGCCAGCAGCTTGGACAGGGGGGAAGAGACCCAGTACTTC
d_call: TRBD1
v_call: TRBV5-1
clone_size: .
j_call: TRBJ2-5

cdr3_aa: CASSTPGLSTEAFF
cdr3_nt: TGTGCCAGCAGCACACCGGGACTATCCACTGAAGCTTTCTTT
d_call: .
v_call: TRBV5-6
clone_size: .
j_call: TRBJ1-1

cdr3_aa: CASRKASGGSYNEQFF
cdr3_nt: TGTGCCAGCAGGAAGGCTAGCGGGGGCTCCTACAATGAGCAGTTCTTC
d_call: TRBD2
v_call: TRBV7-9
clone_size: once
j_call: TRBJ2-1

cdr3_aa: CASSFGTRAEQFF
cdr3_nt: TGTGCCAGCAGTTTTGGGACTAGAGCTGAGCAGTTCTTC
d_call: TRBD2
v_call: TRBV12-3/TRBV12-4
clone_size: .
j_call: TRBJ2-1

cdr3_aa: CASSLEQGYNEQFF
cdr3_nt: TGTGCCAGCAGCTTAGAACAGGGCTACAATGAGCAGTTCTTC
d_call: .
v_call: TRBV7-9
clone_size: .
j_call: TRBJ2-1

cdr3_aa: CASSKILGYEQYF
cdr3_nt: TGTGCCAGCAGTAAGATACTCGGCTACGAGCAGTACTTC
d_call: .
v_call: TRBV12-3/TRBV12-4
clone_size: .
j_call: TRBJ2-7

cdr3_aa: CASSRTGTGTSFDTQYF
cdr3_nt: TGCGCCAGCAGCCGAACCGGGACAGGGACCTCATTCGATACGCAGTATTTT
d_call: TRBD1
v_call: TRBV5-1
clone_size: .
j_call: TRBJ2-3

cdr3_aa: CASSLTSGASTDTQYF
cdr3_nt: TGTGCCAGCAGCTTAACTAGCGGGGCTAGCACAGATACGCAGTATTTT
d_call: TRBD2
v_call: TRBV7-2
clone_size: .
j_call: TRBJ2-3

cdr3_aa: CAINREGYGYTF
cdr3_nt: TGTGCCATCAACCGAGAGGGCTATGGCTACACCTTC
d_call: .
v_call: TRBV10-3
clone_size: few
j_call: TRBJ1-2

cdr3_aa: CASRSHQNRRGGNEQFF
cdr3_nt: TGTGCCAGCAGGTCGCACCAGAACCGGCGGGGTGGGAATGAGCAGTTCTTC
d_call: .
v_call: TRBV7-9
clone_size: .
j_call: TRBJ2-1